This entry lists 16 T cell receptor beta chains sequenced from one sample in a study of blood T cell repertoires in COVID-19. Libraries were prepared by immunoSEQ multiplex PCR; TCRdb keeps only in-frame clonotypes and omits some of them. This sample has roughly 200,000 clones; 78% occur once, and the top ten carry around 2.8%. Sequencing input: peripheral blood. Receptors originate from a woman over 75 with active or convalescent COVID-19.

The rearrangement links TRBV5-8 to TRBJ2-1; 7 bases match TRBD1. In germline, CDR1 is SGHTS, CDR2 YDEGEE. The CDR3 is 15 amino acids. The V gene end was trimmed by 5 bases and the J gene end by 6 bases; junction bases not matched to a gene: 11. CDR3 nucleotide sequence: TGTGCCAGCAGACCTCGTATAGCAGGGGGCAATGAGCAGTTCTTC. This encodes CASRPRIAGGNEQFF.

CDR3 amino acids: CASTAGSRFQPQHF. The CDR3 nucleotides are TGTGCCAGTACCGCAGGGTCGCGATTTCAGCCCCAGCATTTT. J is TRBJ1-5 and V is TRBV19, with D perhaps matching TRBD1 (5 bases). CDR1 and CDR2 from the germline V gene are LNHDA and SQIVND (reference sequence). This CDR3 spans 14 amino acids. The V and J ends lost 7 bases and 6 bases respectively, with 16 bases between them.

CDR3 nucleotide sequence: TGTGCCAGTAGCGGGTACGGGACCTACGAGCAGTACTTC. Its protein is CASSGYGTYEQYF. J is TRBJ2-7 and V is TRBV19; TRBD2 might be the D (5 bases). V gave up 6 bases and J gave up 2 bases, with 11 bases separating them. Germline values: CDR1 LNHDA, CDR2 SQIVND (reference sequence). The CDR3 loop spans 13 amino acids.

The J gene is TRBJ1-6, the V gene TRBV11-2; 12 nucleotides agree with TRBD1. Germline V CDR1 and CDR2: SGHAT, FQNNGV. V shed 5 bases, J shed 0 bases, and the junction held 8 bases outside the gene matches. CDR3 length: 19 amino acids. CDR3 sequence: CASSPGTGGRSSYNSPLHF. The CDR3 DNA reads as TGTGCCAGCAGCCCCGGGACAGGGGGCCGGAGCTCCTATAATTCACCCCTCCACTTT.

The V and J genes are TRBV7-5 and TRBJ2-5; TRBD2 was called by the table and not checked on the DNA. TRBV7-5 is an annotated pseudogene. CDR3 length: 16 amino acids. This chain's CDR3 is CARSRRGGRSVETQYF. The CDR3 nucleotides read TGTGCCAGAAGCCGGAGGGGGGGCCGGTCGGTAGAGACCCAGTACTTC.

The chain joins TRBV10-2 to TRBJ2-3, with 9 nucleotides matching TRBD2. Germline assignment: CDR1 WSHSY and CDR2 SAAADI. The CDR3 runs 15 residues. V was clipped by 11 bases and J by 0 bases; unmatched bases: 9. CDR3 region: CAGAGGAASTDTQYF. CDR3 coding DNA: TGCGCCGGGGCGGGGGGGGCCGCTAGCACAGATACGCAGTATTTT.

The chain uses TRBV20-1 and TRBJ1-5; no firm D call. The V end was cut by 3 bases, the J end by 2 bases, with 14 bases between. Germline loops: CDR1 DFQATT, CDR2 SNEGSKA (reference sequence). The CDR3 runs 15 residues. In DNA, the CDR3 is TGCAGTGCTAGTCCGGGTAGTGGAGGCAATCAGCCCCAGCATTTT. Translating gives CSASPGSGGNQPQHF.

The table lists this clone with a few counts. The chain is built from TRBV3-1 (or the pseudogene TRBV3-2) and TRBJ1-6; 7 nucleotides agree with TRBD1. The CDR3 runs to 15 residues. Germline V gene data show CDR1 as LGHDT and CDR2 as YNNKEL (reference sequence). The junction had 6 bases not matched to a gene; V was cut back by 3 bases and J by 7 bases. The CDR3 DNA follows: TGTGCCAGCAGCCAGGGCGACAGGGCAAATTCACCCCTCCACTTT. Translated, it gives CASSQGDRANSPLHF.

The chain employs TRBV5-1 and TRBJ2-5; no clear D gene. V lost 4 bases and J 2 bases, leaving 12 bases between the germline ends. The germline V gene has CDR1 SGHRS and CDR2 YFSETQ. The CDR3 has 14 residues. The CDR3 loop is CASSPLGSQETQYF. The CDR3 coding sequence is TGCGCCAGCAGCCCCCTAGGAAGTCAAGAGACCCAGTACTTC.

This clone was counted a few times. The chain carries TRBV9 and TRBJ2-1; 13 bases fit TRBD2. V shed 1 base, J shed 0 bases, and the junction held 4 bases outside the gene matches. The CDR3 is 18 amino acids. Germline CDR1 reads SGDLS; CDR2 reads YYNGEE. CDR3 sequence reads: CASSVTSGGASSYNEQFF. CDR3 sequence (DNA): TGTGCCAGCAGCGTAACTAGCGGGGGGGCAAGCTCCTACAATGAGCAGTTCTTC.

The chain has TRBV2 and TRBJ2-7, with D possibly TRBD1 on 5 matching bases. Trimming took 0 bases from V and 10 from J, leaving 10 bases between them. Germline CDR1 is SNHLY and CDR2 is FYNNEI. The CDR3 has 12 amino acids. For the CDR3, the DNA is TGTGCCAGCAGTGAAGCCAGGGCATCCCAGTACTTC. Amino acids: CASSEARASQYF.

The chain uses TRBV2 and TRBJ1-5, with D possibly being TRBD1 (5 bases). This CDR3 region has 14 residues. Trimming stripped 7 bases from V and 5 bases from J, with 15 bases between. CDR1 SNHLY and CDR2 FYNNEI come from the germline V gene. CDR3 DNA: TGTGCCAGCATGGGCAGGGCGGTGGATCAGCCCCAGCATTTT. It specifies CASMGRAVDQPQHF.

V and J are TRBV14 and TRBJ1-1; 7 nucleotides line up with TRBD1. The CDR3 covers 11 residues. J lost 8 bases, V lost 10 bases, and 7 bases had no gene match. Germline-derived CDR1 and CDR2 are SGHDN and FVKESK. The CDR3 bases are TGTGCCACCCAGGGGGGTCAGGAAGCTTTCTTT. Its translation: CATQGGQEAFF.

V is TRBV15 and J is TRBJ1-2, with D perhaps matching TRBD1 (5 bases). Trimming took 5 bases from V and 9 from J, leaving 16 bases between them. Germline V gene data show CDR1 as LNHNV and CDR2 as YYDKDF (reference sequence). The CDR3 has 13 amino acids. CDR3 bases: TGTGCCACCAGCCTGGGGTCGGCAGGGAGCTACACCTTC. It encodes CATSLGSAGSYTF.

This clone occurred a few times. The J gene is TRBJ1-2, the V gene TRBV29-1; D unclear. CDR3 length equals 12 residues. Between the trimmed V and J ends, which lost 4 bases and 6 bases, there was a span of 12 bases. Germline CDR1 SQVTM, CDR2 ANQGSEA. The CDR3 DNA sequence: TGCAGCGTTGGAATGGTTGAGGATGGCTACACCTTC. Encoded protein: CSVGMVEDGYTF.

The gene calls are TRBV12-3 or TRBV12-4 and TRBJ2-7, with D maybe TRBD2 (6 bases). V was shortened by 3 bases and J by 3 bases, with 9 bases between the two germline ends. This CDR3 has 13 residues. This chain's CDR3 is CASSFGGGYEQYF. In DNA form, the CDR3 reads TGTGCCAGCAGTTTTGGGGGAGGCTACGAGCAGTACTTC.